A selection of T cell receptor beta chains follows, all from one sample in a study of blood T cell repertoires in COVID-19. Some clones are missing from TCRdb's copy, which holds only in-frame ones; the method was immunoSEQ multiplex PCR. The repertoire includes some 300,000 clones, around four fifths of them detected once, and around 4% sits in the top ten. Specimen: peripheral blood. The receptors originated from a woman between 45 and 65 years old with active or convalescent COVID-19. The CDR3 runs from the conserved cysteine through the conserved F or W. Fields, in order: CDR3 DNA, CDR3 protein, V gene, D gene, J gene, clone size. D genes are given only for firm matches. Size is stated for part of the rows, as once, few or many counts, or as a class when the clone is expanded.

CDR3 DNA: TGTGCCAGCAGCTCGCAAGGGGCGTCCTACAATGAGCAGTTCTTC
CDR3 protein: CASSSQGASYNEQFF
V gene: TRBV7-8
D gene: -
J gene: TRBJ2-1
clone size: -

CDR3 DNA: TGTGCCAGTAGTGCAACTAGCGGGAGGGCCTCTGGGGCCAACGTCCTGACTTTC
CDR3 protein: CASSATSGRASGANVLTF
V gene: TRBV19
D gene: TRBD2
J gene: TRBJ2-6
clone size: -

CDR3 DNA: TGTGCCAGCAGTCTTTTAGGGACAGGGAACTATGGCTACACCTTC
CDR3 protein: CASSLLGTGNYGYTF
V gene: TRBV6-5
D gene: TRBD1
J gene: TRBJ1-2
clone size: -

CDR3 DNA: TGTGCCAGCAGCCGGACAAGGGGCGCACCTGAAGCTTTCTTT
CDR3 protein: CASSRTRGAPEAFF
V gene: TRBV14
D gene: -
J gene: TRBJ1-1
clone size: -

CDR3 DNA: TGCGCCAGCAGCCAAGTTGTCGGGAGGGCTAAAAATGAGCAGTTCTTC
CDR3 protein: CASSQVVGRAKNEQFF
V gene: TRBV4-1
D gene: TRBD2
J gene: TRBJ2-1
clone size: -

CDR3 DNA: TGTGCCAGTAGTATTCTAGGGGAAAATCAGCCCCAGCATTTT
CDR3 protein: CASSILGENQPQHF
V gene: TRBV19
D gene: -
J gene: TRBJ1-5
clone size: few

CDR3 DNA: TGCGCCAGCAGCTCAAAAGACTTCATCTCTGGAAACACCATATATTTT
CDR3 protein: CASSSKDFISGNTIYF
V gene: TRBV5-1
D gene: -
J gene: TRBJ1-3
clone size: -

CDR3 DNA: TGTGCCAGCAAGGGGTCAGGGACCATATATTTT
CDR3 protein: CASKGSGTIYF
V gene: TRBV6-5
D gene: -
J gene: TRBJ1-3
clone size: -

CDR3 DNA: TGTGCCACCAGTGACCCACTACAGGGTAAGGGTGGCTACACCTTC
CDR3 protein: CATSDPLQGKGGYTF
V gene: TRBV24-1
D gene: -
J gene: TRBJ1-2
clone size: -

CDR3 DNA: TGTGCCATCAGCCAGACAGGGGACTATGGCTACACCTTC
CDR3 protein: CAISQTGDYGYTF
V gene: TRBV10-3
D gene: TRBD1
J gene: TRBJ1-2
clone size: few

CDR3 DNA: TGTGCCAGCAGCTACACGTATTTCGAGGAGCTGTTTTTT
CDR3 protein: CASSYTYFEELFF
V gene: TRBV14
D gene: -
J gene: TRBJ2-2
clone size: -

CDR3 DNA: TGTGCCAGCTCCGACCTGGGACAGGCTGAGGGCTACACCTTC
CDR3 protein: CASSDLGQAEGYTF
V gene: TRBV18
D gene: TRBD1
J gene: TRBJ1-2
clone size: -

CDR3 DNA: TGTGCCAGCAGTGATCCTAGGGTCGGAGGGGTCCTCGGAGCTTTCTTT
CDR3 protein: CASSDPRVGGVLGAFF
V gene: TRBV6-1
D gene: -
J gene: TRBJ1-1
clone size: -

CDR3 DNA: TGTGCCACCTCAGCGGCAACGCGACGGCTGAACACTGAAGCTTTCTTT
CDR3 protein: CATSAATRRLNTEAFF
V gene: TRBV19
D gene: -
J gene: TRBJ1-1
clone size: -

CDR3 DNA: TGTGCCAGCAGCCGCGCCGCGTACGAGCAGTACTTC
CDR3 protein: CASSRAAYEQYF
V gene: TRBV13
D gene: -
J gene: TRBJ2-7
clone size: few

CDR3 DNA: TGTGCCAGCAGCCGGACAGGGAACTATGGCTACACCTTC
CDR3 protein: CASSRTGNYGYTF
V gene: TRBV27
D gene: TRBD1
J gene: TRBJ1-2
clone size: -

CDR3 DNA: TGCGCCAGCAGTCTTGGACAGGGGGATGGCTACACCTTC
CDR3 protein: CASSLGQGDGYTF
V gene: TRBV5-1
D gene: TRBD1
J gene: TRBJ1-2
clone size: -

CDR3 DNA: TGCGCCAGCAGCGCCCGGACAGGGGATACCGGGGAGCTGTTTTTT
CDR3 protein: CASSARTGDTGELFF
V gene: TRBV5-1
D gene: TRBD1
J gene: TRBJ2-2
clone size: -

CDR3 DNA: TGTGCCAGCAGTTTACGGGGGGGGGCGCGCACTGAAGCTTTCTTT
CDR3 protein: CASSLRGGARTEAFF
V gene: TRBV27
D gene: -
J gene: TRBJ1-1
clone size: -

CDR3 DNA: TGTGCCAGCAGCCCGCCCGGGAGGGGGAGGTATGGCTACACCTTC
CDR3 protein: CASSPPGRGRYGYTF
V gene: TRBV3-1/TRBV3-2
D gene: -
J gene: TRBJ1-2
clone size: -